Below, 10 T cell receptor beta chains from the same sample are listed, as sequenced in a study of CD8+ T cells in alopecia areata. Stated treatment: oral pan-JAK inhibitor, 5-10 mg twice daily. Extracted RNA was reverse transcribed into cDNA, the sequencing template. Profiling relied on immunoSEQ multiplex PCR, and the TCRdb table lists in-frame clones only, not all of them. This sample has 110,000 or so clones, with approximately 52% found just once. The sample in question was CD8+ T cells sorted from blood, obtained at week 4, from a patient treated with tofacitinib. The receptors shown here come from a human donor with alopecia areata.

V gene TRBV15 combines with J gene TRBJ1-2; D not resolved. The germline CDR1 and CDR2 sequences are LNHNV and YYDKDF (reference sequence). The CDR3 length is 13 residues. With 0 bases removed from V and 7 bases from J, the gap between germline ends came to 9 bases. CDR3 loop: CATSRESARGYTF. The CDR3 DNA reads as TGTGCCACCAGCAGAGAGTCAGCTCGTGGCTACACCTTC.

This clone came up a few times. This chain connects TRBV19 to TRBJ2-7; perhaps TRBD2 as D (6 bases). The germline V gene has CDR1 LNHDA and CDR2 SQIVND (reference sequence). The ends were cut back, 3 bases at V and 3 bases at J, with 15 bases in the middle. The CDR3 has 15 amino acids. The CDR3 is CASSILAGGDYEQYF. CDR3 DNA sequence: TGTGCCAGTAGTATCCTGGCAGGCGGGGACTACGAGCAGTACTTC.

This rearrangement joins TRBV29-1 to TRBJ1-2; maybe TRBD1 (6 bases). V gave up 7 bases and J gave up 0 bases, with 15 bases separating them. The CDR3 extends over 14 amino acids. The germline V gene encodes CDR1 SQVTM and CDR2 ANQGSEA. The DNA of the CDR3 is TGCAGCGGCTGGACAGACCGACCTAACTATGGCTACACCTTC. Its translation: CSGWTDRPNYGYTF.

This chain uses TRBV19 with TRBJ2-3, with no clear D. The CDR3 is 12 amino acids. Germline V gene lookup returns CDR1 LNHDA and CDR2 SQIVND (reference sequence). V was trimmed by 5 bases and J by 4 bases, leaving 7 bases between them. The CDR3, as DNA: TGTGCCAGTAGTTCCTTCGCAGATACGCAGTATTTT. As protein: CASSSFADTQYF.

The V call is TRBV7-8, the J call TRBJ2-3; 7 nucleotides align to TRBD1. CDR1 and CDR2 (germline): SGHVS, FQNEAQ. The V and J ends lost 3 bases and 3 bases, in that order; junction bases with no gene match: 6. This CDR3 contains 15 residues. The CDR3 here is CASSLTGSRTDTQYF. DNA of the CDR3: TGTGCCAGCAGCTTGACAGGGTCCCGGACAGATACGCAGTATTTT.

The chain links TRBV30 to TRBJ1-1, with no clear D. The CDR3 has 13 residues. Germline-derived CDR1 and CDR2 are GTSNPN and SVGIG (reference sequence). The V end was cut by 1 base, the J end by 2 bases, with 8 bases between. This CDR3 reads CAWSGWSNTEAFF. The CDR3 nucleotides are TGTGCCTGGAGTGGGTGGAGTAACACTGAAGCTTTCTTT.

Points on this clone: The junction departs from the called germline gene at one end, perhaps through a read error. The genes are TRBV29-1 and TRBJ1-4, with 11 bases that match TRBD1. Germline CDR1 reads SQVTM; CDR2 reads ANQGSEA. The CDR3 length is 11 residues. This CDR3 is CSVSWDRGDLF. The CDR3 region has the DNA TGCAGCGTCTCTTGGGACAGGGGGGACCTTTTT.

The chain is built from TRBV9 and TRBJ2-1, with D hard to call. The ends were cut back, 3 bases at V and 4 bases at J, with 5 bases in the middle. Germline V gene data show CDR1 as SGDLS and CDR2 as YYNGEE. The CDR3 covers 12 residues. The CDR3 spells CASSESYNEQFF. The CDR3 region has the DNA TGTGCCAGCAGCGAATCGTACAATGAGCAGTTCTTC.

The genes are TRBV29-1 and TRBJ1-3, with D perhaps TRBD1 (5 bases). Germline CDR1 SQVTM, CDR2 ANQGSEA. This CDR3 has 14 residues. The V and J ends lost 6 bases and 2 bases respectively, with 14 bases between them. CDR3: CSVPDSITGNTIYF. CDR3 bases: TGCAGCGTCCCCGACAGCATTACTGGAAACACCATATATTTT.

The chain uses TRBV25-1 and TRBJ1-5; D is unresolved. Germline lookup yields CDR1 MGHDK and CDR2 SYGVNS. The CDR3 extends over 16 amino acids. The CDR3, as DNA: TGTGCGTGCCCAGGAGTCGACATAGTAGCAATGCAGCCCCAGCATTTT. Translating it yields CACPGVDIVAMQPQHF.